Shown below are 27 T cell receptor beta chains from a single sample sequenced in a study of Tregs in tolerant kidney transplant recipients. Recipients received nonmyeloablative bone marrow transplants from related graft donors, with transient mixed chimerism. Libraries were prepared by immunoSEQ multiplex PCR; TCRdb keeps only in-frame clonotypes and omits some of them. The table shows roughly 64,000 clones, with around 87% occurring only once. The sample here was CD4+ T cells from blood (PBMCs), taken 6 months after the transplant. The receptors originated from a human patient who received a combined kidney and bone marrow transplant. Some T cells may be graft donor cells.

The V call is TRBV2, the J call TRBJ2-7; 8 positions agree with TRBD1. CDR1 SNHLY and CDR2 FYNNEI come from the germline V gene. This CDR3 spans 12 amino acids. Unmatched junction bases numbered 2, after V lost 6 bases and J lost 4 bases. The CDR3 nucleotides are TGTGCCAGCAGCGACAGGGGATACGAGCAGTACTTC. Its protein product is CASSDRGYEQYF.

The chain has TRBV5-4 and TRBJ2-3, with 9 nucleotides matching TRBD1. In germline, CDR1 is SGHNT, CDR2 YYREEE (reference sequence). The ends lost 5 bases at V and 1 base at J; junction bases unmatched: 5. This CDR3 is built from 15 residues. CDR3 region: CASSLDRGGTDTQYF. CDR3 DNA sequence: TGTGCCAGCAGTCTCGACAGGGGGGGCACAGATACGCAGTATTTT.

The chain carries TRBV28 and TRBJ2-3; D might be TRBD2 (6 bases). This CDR3 contains 13 residues. From germline, CDR1 is MDHEN and CDR2 SYDVKM. V lost 0 bases to trimming and J lost 5 bases, with 6 bases between them. The CDR3 DNA follows: TGTGCCAGCAGTTTATGGGGAGGAGATACGCAGTATTTT. The encoded protein is CASSLWGGDTQYF.

This clone occurred once. DNA of the CDR3: TGTGCCAGCAGTCCTACGACAGGGTGGGGTTCACCCCTCCACTTT. Amino acid sequence: CASSPTTGWGSPLHF. The V call is TRBV27, the J call TRBJ1-6, with 7 bases aligning to TRBD1. CDR1 and CDR2 (germline): MNHEY, SMNVEV (reference sequence). J gave up 9 bases and V 5 bases, and 10 bases lay outside the gene matches. The CDR3 totals 15 residues.

The CDR3 DNA reads TGTGCCTGGAGTGTACGTTATGGGGGATCAGGGGGCGGTTTGTTGGAGACCCAGTACTTC. Amino acid sequence: CAWSVRYGGSGGGLLETQYF. V and J are TRBV30 and TRBJ2-5; 8 positions agree with TRBD1. After removal of 0 bases from V and 5 bases from J, the junction contained 23 bases not matched to a gene. CDR1 and CDR2 (germline): GTSNPN, SVGIG (reference sequence). The CDR3 is made up of 20 amino acids.

This rearrangement joins TRBV27 to TRBJ1-4; D call uncertain. Between the trimmed V and J ends, which lost 2 bases and 4 bases, there was a span of 8 bases. This CDR3 has 14 amino acids. Germline V lookup: CDR1 MNHEY, CDR2 SMNVEV (reference sequence). CDR3 residues: CASSLNSLNEKLFF. Written as DNA, the CDR3 is TGTGCCAGCAGTTTAAACAGTCTTAATGAAAAACTGTTTTTT.

CDR3 nucleotides: TGTGCCAGCAGCCAGCTAGCGGGGGGGCCCGAGCAGTACTTC. Protein product: CASSQLAGGPEQYF. V usage is TRBV7-2 and J usage is TRBJ2-7; 12 bases align to TRBD2. The junction had 5 bases not matched to a gene; V was cut back by 5 bases and J by 6 bases. CDR3 length equals 14 residues. Germline V gene lookup returns CDR1 SGHTA and CDR2 FQGNSA. The entire variable domain, with the rest obtained from reference TRBV7-2 and TRBJ2-7, is as follows: GAGVSQSPSNKVTEKGKDVELRCDPISGHTALYWYRQSLGQGLEFLIYFQGNSAPDKSGLPSDRFSAERTGGSVSTLTIQRTQQEDSAVYLCASSQLAGGPEQYFGPGTRLTVT.

This sequence joins TRBV5-4 and TRBJ2-7, with D possibly TRBD1 on 6 matching bases. Germline V gene sequence: CDR1 SGHNT, CDR2 YYREEE (reference sequence). The CDR3 sequence is 14 residues long. V was clipped by 0 bases and J by 6 bases, with 13 bases between them. DNA of the CDR3: TGTGCCAGCAGCTTGGGGGGCACAGGGATCGAGCAGTACTTC. The encoded protein is CASSLGGTGIEQYF.

This chain joins TRBV11-2 and TRBJ2-1; TRBD2 aligns across 13 bases. CDR3 length: 19 amino acids. Trimming at V came to 1 base and at J to 3 bases, leaving 9 bases not matched to a gene. CDR1 SGHAT and CDR2 FQNNGV come from the germline V gene. The CDR3 nucleotides are TGTGCCAGCAGCTTAGCAACTAGCGGGAGGGTCTTCGGCTACAATGAGCAGTTCTTC. Translating it yields CASSLATSGRVFGYNEQFF.

J is TRBJ2-5 and V is TRBV6-5, with 7 bases matching TRBD2. The CDR3 is made up of 16 amino acids. Losses at the gene ends were 2 bases for V and 7 bases for J; bases not matched to a gene: 13. CDR1 MNHEY and CDR2 SVGAGI come from the germline V gene. CDR3 bases: TGTGCCAGCAGTTACACTAAATCGGACGGCGGGGGGACCCAGTACTTC. This translates into CASSYTKSDGGGTQYF.

The chain is built from TRBV7-3 and TRBJ2-1; 8 positions agree with TRBD1. V was pared by 5 bases and J by 1 base, with 4 bases of the junction left unmatched. This CDR3 is built from 15 residues. Germline V gene sequence: CDR1 SGHTA, CDR2 FQGTGA. CDR3 DNA: TGTGCCAGCAGCATCGACAGGGGATCCTACAATGAGCAGTTCTTC. It specifies CASSIDRGSYNEQFF.

V usage is TRBV11-2 and J usage is TRBJ1-1; tentative D call: TRBD1 (6 bases). V shed 1 base and J shed 6 bases, with 12 bases lying between them. This CDR3 region has 14 residues. Germline V lookup: CDR1 SGHAT, CDR2 FQNNGV. CDR3 residues: CASSLVLGAAEAFF. CDR3 DNA: TGTGCCAGCAGCTTAGTGTTGGGGGCCGCTGAAGCTTTCTTT.

V gene TRBV30 combines with J gene TRBJ1-2, with a possible D match to TRBD1 (5 bases). The length of the CDR3 is 13 residues. The germline CDR1 and CDR2 sequences are GTSNPN and SVGIG (reference sequence). V gave up 0 bases and J gave up 5 bases, with 10 bases separating them. CDR3 coding DNA: TGTGCCTGGAGTGTAAGACAGATTTATGGCTACACCTTC. Protein sequence: CAWSVRQIYGYTF.

V usage is TRBV4-2 and J usage is TRBJ2-1; 8 bases are a match to TRBD2. CDR1 is LGHNA, CDR2 YNFKEQ, per germline. The CDR3 is 17 residues long. J gave up 1 base and V 1 base, and 6 bases lay outside the gene matches. The CDR3 protein is CASSQAGLAFSYNEQFF. The CDR3 coding sequence is TGTGCCAGCAGCCAAGCTGGACTAGCCTTTTCCTACAATGAGCAGTTCTTC.

This chain links TRBV6-6 with TRBJ1-5; 9 bases line up with TRBD1. The germline gives CDR1 MNHNY, CDR2 SVGAGI (reference sequence). This CDR3 is 16 amino acids long. Unmatched junction bases numbered 6, after V lost 6 bases and J lost 0 bases. The CDR3 here is CASSYGDRASNQPQHF. The CDR3 nucleotides are TGTGCCAGCAGCTACGGGGACAGGGCTAGCAATCAGCCCCAGCATTTT.

The rearrangement uses TRBV7-2 and TRBJ2-2; 7 bases agree with TRBD1. The CDR3 length is 15 residues. Germline-derived CDR1 and CDR2 are SGHTA and FQGNSA. V gave up 1 base and J gave up 5 bases; unmatched junction bases: 4. The CDR3 DNA is TGTGCCAGCAGCTTAGAGGGGGCGGGTACCGGGGAGCTGTTTTTT. It translates to CASSLEGAGTGELFF.

The CDR3 nucleotides read TGCAGCGCAAGCGGGCAGGCCTACGAGCAGTACTTC. Its protein is CSASGQAYEQYF. The V gene is TRBV29-1, the J gene TRBJ2-7, with a possible D match to TRBD2 (6 bases). V lost 7 bases and J 2 bases, leaving 12 bases between the germline ends. Germline lookup yields CDR1 SQVTM and CDR2 ANQGSEA. The CDR3 extends over 12 amino acids.

This clone was observed once. A junction end diverges from the germline sequence, so it may reflect a read error. Other DNA sequences within the sample encode an identical CDR3. The chain has TRBV11-2 and TRBJ1-6; maybe TRBD1 (6 bases). The CDR3 consists of 16 residues. Germline V lookup: CDR1 SGHAT, CDR2 FQNNGV. The CDR3 DNA sequence: TGTGCCAGCAGCCGTGGCAGGGGTGCTTATAATTCCCCCCTCCACTTT. This gives the protein CASSRGRGAYNSPLHF.

This clone was picked up a small number of times. The chain combines TRBV4-3 with TRBJ1-2, with D possibly TRBD1 on 5 matching bases. The CDR3 has 15 residues. Deletions cut 1 base from V and 4 bases from J, with 13 bases between. CDR1 and CDR2 (germline): LGHNA, YSLEER. CDR3 amino acids: CASSQVVIRGYGYTF. In nucleotides, the CDR3 is TGCGCCAGCAGCCAAGTCGTTATTAGGGGCTATGGCTACACCTTC.

In its sample, this clone was seen once. This chain's CDR3 is CASSLMPISSSYNEQFF. The CDR3 coding sequence is TGTGCCAGCAGCTTAATGCCCATTTCGAGCTCCTACAATGAGCAGTTCTTC. V usage is TRBV7-3 and J usage is TRBJ2-1; D is undetermined. From germline, CDR1 is SGHTA and CDR2 FQGTGA. The CDR3 covers 17 residues. With 1 base removed from V and 0 bases from J, the gap between germline ends came to 13 bases.

This chain connects TRBV9 to TRBJ1-1; D may be TRBD1 (6 bases). Deletions cut 3 bases from V and 8 bases from J, with 20 bases between. The CDR3 is made up of 15 amino acids. Germline loops: CDR1 SGDLS, CDR2 YYNGEE. The CDR3 here is CASSENWDTAEEAFF. The CDR3, as DNA: TGTGCCAGCAGCGAAAATTGGGACACGGCCGAAGAAGCTTTCTTT.

The chain links TRBV5-6 to TRBJ1-3, with 7 positions matching TRBD1. CDR1 SGHDT and CDR2 YYEEEE come from the germline V gene. V shed 2 bases, J shed 4 bases, and the junction held 6 bases outside the gene matches. The CDR3 consists of 15 residues. The CDR3 DNA reads TGTGCCAGCAGCTTCTTCCAGGGGGTCGGAAACACCATATATTTT. Translating it yields CASSFFQGVGNTIYF.

This clone qualifies as medium-sized. V gene TRBV9 combines with J gene TRBJ2-2, with D possibly TRBD1 on 6 matching bases. This CDR3 is 16 amino acids long. V lost 3 bases and J lost 6, with 18 bases in between. Germline loops: CDR1 SGDLS, CDR2 YYNGEE. CDR3 in DNA: TGTGCCAGCAGCGAGGGACACCCCGATCGACCCGGGGAGCTGTTTTTT. Translation: CASSEGHPDRPGELFF.

The gene calls are TRBV27 and TRBJ2-1; a weak D match, TRBD2 (6 bases). The CDR3 extends over 13 amino acids. V dropped 3 bases and J dropped 8 bases, with 11 bases sitting between them. The germline V gene has CDR1 MNHEY and CDR2 SMNVEV (reference sequence). The CDR3 is CASSFERAYEQFF. CDR3 nucleotide sequence: TGTGCCAGCAGTTTTGAGCGGGCCTATGAGCAGTTCTTC.

The chain carries TRBV9 and TRBJ2-3; 7 bases map to TRBD2. The V gene end was trimmed by 0 bases and the J gene end by 1 base; junction bases not matched to a gene: 5. Germline CDR1 and CDR2: SGDLS and YYNGEE. This CDR3 has 16 amino acids. The CDR3 sequence: CASSVVPGGGTDTQYF. CDR3 in DNA: TGTGCCAGCAGCGTAGTGCCGGGAGGCGGCACAGATACGCAGTATTTT.

The chain carries TRBV6-9 and TRBJ1-2; tentatively, D is TRBD1 (6 bases). Germline assignment: CDR1 MNHGY and CDR2 SVAAGI. The V gene lost 10 bases and the J gene lost 6 bases, with 9 bases spanning the gap. This CDR3 comprises 10 residues. This chain's CDR3 is CAKGGNGYTF. CDR3 DNA sequence: TGTGCCAAGGGGGGGAATGGCTACACCTTC.

This clone was observed a handful of times. The gene calls are TRBV7-2 and TRBJ2-3; 7 positions match TRBD1. J was trimmed by 2 bases and V by 6 bases; bases with no gene match: 5. Germline lookup yields CDR1 SGHTA and CDR2 FQGNSA. This CDR3 spans 14 amino acids. This CDR3 is CASRYRGNTDTQYF. CDR3 bases: TGTGCCAGCAGATACAGGGGCAACACAGATACGCAGTATTTT.